The present T cell receptor beta chain was sequenced within a study of early T cells in non-severe SARS-CoV-2 infection. At the level of the study: Bulk RNA taken from unsorted whole blood was sequenced, leaving chains unpaired. Overall study findings and caveats: Anti-spike CD8 responses were favored in VDJdb matching, and private and CD4 specificities were missed.

Individual cDNA molecules carried attached unique molecular identifiers. TCRdb recomputed calls from the 5' RACE reads with MiXCR, one row per CDR3 protein. The sample has about 47,000 distinct CDR3 sequences, 11% seen once. On this clonotype: Its cognate antigen is unknown.

Germline assignment: CDR1 SGHRS and CDR2 YFSETQ. The CDR3 spans 14 residues. Unmatched junction bases numbered 4, after V lost 4 bases and J lost 3 bases. This chain links TRBV5-1 with TRBJ2-7, with 10 bases that match TRBD1. The sequenced sample was whole blood. The source of this sequence is an adult who was a healthcare worker with PCR-confirmed SARS-CoV-2 infection or an uninfected control (not recorded which). CDR3 protein: CASSGRTGGYEQYF. The CDR3 region has the DNA TGCGCCAGCAGCGGAAGGACAGGGGGCTACGAGCAGTACTTC.